What follows are 15 T cell receptor beta chains derived from one specimen sequenced in a study of identical twins. MiXCR, run by TCRdb on the 5' RACE reads, gives a single entry per CDR3 protein. The sample includes some 760,000 distinct CDR3 sequences, about 20% of them seen just once. These data were also filed under a second study, of T cells expressing NK-cell markers.

What was sequenced was PBMCs. These receptors originate from a woman aged 18-30 years in good health.

This clonotype was detected only a few times. This chain uses TRBV4-1 with TRBJ2-2; D is possibly TRBD1 or TRBD2 (5 bases each). The V and J ends lost 0 bases and 5 bases respectively, with 10 bases between them. Looked up from germline, CDR1 is MGHRA and CDR2 is YSYEKL. This CDR3 is 15 amino acids long. In DNA, the CDR3 is TGCGCCAGCAGCCAAGAGGGGCGAGGGACCGGGGAGCTGTTTTTT. Its protein product is CASSQEGRGTGELFF.

This clonotype was picked up many times. The genes are TRBV7-6 and TRBJ2-1, with TRBD2 identical over 13 bases. The CDR3 totals 16 residues. CDR1 SGHVS and CDR2 FNYEAQ come from the germline V gene. J was trimmed by 6 bases and V by 2 bases; bases with no gene match: 4. CDR3 DNA: TGTGCCAGCAGCTTACTGACTAGCGGGGGGTTCAATGAGCAGTTCTTC. Its translation is CASSLLTSGGFNEQFF.

This clonotype occurred a few times. The chain combines TRBV5-1 with TRBJ1-2; D might be TRBD1 (5 bases). CDR1 SGHRS and CDR2 YFSETQ come from the germline V gene. Deletions cut 7 bases from V and 1 base from J, with 17 bases between. There are 15 residues in the CDR3. Here the CDR3 reads CASGPGGDFNYGYTF. The CDR3 DNA reads TGCGCCAGCGGTCCCGGGGGGGACTTTAACTATGGCTACACCTTC.

Only a few counts were recorded for this clonotype. The gene calls are TRBV5-1 and TRBJ2-5, with D tentatively TRBD2 (7 bases). There are 16 residues in the CDR3. Germline CDR1 is SGHRS and CDR2 is YFSETQ. V was trimmed by 0 bases and J by 0 bases, leaving 12 bases between them. The CDR3 loop reads CASSLVGGGNQETQYF. The CDR3 bases are TGCGCCAGCAGCTTGGTGGGAGGGGGAAACCAAGAGACCCAGTACTTC.

This clonotype was counted between two and nine times. The chain is built from TRBV12-5 and TRBJ2-1; 9 positions agree with TRBD2. The ends lost 6 bases at V and 7 bases at J; junction bases unmatched: 13. Germline-derived CDR1 and CDR2 are LGHNT and FRNRAP. This CDR3 has 16 residues. Here the CDR3 reads CASGPSAGGRLNEQFF. The CDR3, as DNA: TGTGCTAGTGGCCCGTCAGCGGGAGGAAGGTTGAATGAGCAGTTCTTC.

This chain links TRBV5-1 with TRBJ2-2; unclear D gene. The germline gives CDR1 SGHRS, CDR2 YFSETQ. This CDR3 contains 14 residues. Trimming stripped 4 bases from V and 1 base from J, with 8 bases between. CDR3 protein: CASSPSQNTGELFF. DNA of the CDR3: TGCGCCAGCAGCCCCTCCCAGAACACCGGGGAGCTGTTTTTT.

This clonotype occurred a few times. The chain carries TRBV6-1 and TRBJ2-5, with D maybe TRBD1 (5 bases). Germline V gene lookup returns CDR1 MNHNS and CDR2 SASEGT. This CDR3 spans 15 amino acids. V lost 8 bases, J lost 2 bases, and 18 bases lay in between. Here the CDR3 reads CASASIRQGQETQYF. The CDR3 nucleotides are TGTGCCAGCGCAAGCATAAGGCAGGGTCAAGAGACCCAGTACTTC.

This clonotype was counted a few times. V gene TRBV20-1 combines with J gene TRBJ1-5; weak D call: TRBD1 (5 bases). The germline V and J ends were trimmed by 2 bases and 1 base, with 21 bases remaining between them. In germline, CDR1 is DFQATT, CDR2 SNEGSKA (reference sequence). The CDR3 runs 18 residues. CDR3 nucleotides: TGCAGTGCTAGACGAAACTTACTGGGGGGTGAAAGCAATCAGCCCCAGCATTTT. The encoded protein is CSARRNLLGGESNQPQHF.

V usage is TRBV11-2 and J usage is TRBJ2-3; D is undetermined. The germline gives CDR1 SGHAT, CDR2 FQNNGV. The V and J ends lost 7 bases and 5 bases respectively, with 16 bases between them. CDR3 length equals 14 residues. CDR3 sequence reads: CASTSQRKGDTQYF. CDR3 sequence (DNA): TGTGCCAGCACCTCACAGAGAAAGGGAGATACGCAGTATTTT.

This clonotype was counted a few times. The rearrangement joins TRBV6-6 to TRBJ2-5; D is ambiguous. The V end lost 7 bases, the J end lost 3 bases, and 12 bases lay between the germline ends. Germline V gene sequence: CDR1 MNHNY, CDR2 SVGAGI (reference sequence). The CDR3 loop spans 13 amino acids. CDR3 in amino acids: CASMARQEETQYF. The CDR3 DNA is TGTGCCAGCATGGCCCGGCAAGAAGAGACCCAGTACTTC.

This clonotype has a count of ten or more. The chain couples TRBV7-2 to TRBJ2-7; 8 bases are a match to TRBD2. Per germline, CDR1 SGHTA and CDR2 FQGNSA. This CDR3 comprises 15 residues. J gave up 7 bases and V 1 base, and 9 bases lay outside the gene matches. This CDR3 reads CASSLDRSGGVEQYF. The CDR3 DNA sequence: TGTGCCAGCAGCTTAGATAGGTCGGGAGGGGTTGAGCAGTACTTC.

The CDR3 nucleotides are TGTGCCAGCAGACCACGGACAGGGAACACTGAAGCTTTCTTT. It translates to CASRPRTGNTEAFF. The chain joins TRBV12-3 or TRBV12-4 to TRBJ1-1, with TRBD1 identical over 7 bases. The CDR3 is 14 residues long. V dropped 6 bases and J dropped 1; count of bases not matched to a gene: 5.

This clonotype was counted a few times. The rearrangement uses TRBV12-3 or TRBV12-4 and TRBJ2-2, with TRBD1 matching over 9 bases. This CDR3 comprises 17 residues. The V and J ends lost 6 bases and 1 base, in that order; junction bases with no gene match: 9. CDR3 coding DNA: TGTGCCAGCAGATTCTTCCCGGGACAGGGGAACACCGGGGAGCTGTTTTTT. This translates into CASRFFPGQGNTGELFF.

This chain links TRBV20-1 with TRBJ1-4; D possibly corresponds to TRBD1 (6 bases). Between the trimmed V and J ends, which lost 6 bases and 4 bases, there was a span of 12 bases. From germline, CDR1 is DFQATT and CDR2 SNEGSKA (reference sequence). This CDR3 has 13 residues. The CDR3 sequence: CSARGGRNEKLFF. CDR3 sequence (DNA): TGCAGTGCCCGGGGGGGGCGTAATGAAAAACTGTTTTTT.

This clonotype was counted at least ten times. The chain joins TRBV2 to TRBJ2-1; 9 nucleotides line up with TRBD2. In germline, CDR1 is SNHLY, CDR2 FYNNEI. J lost 4 bases, V lost 7 bases, and 8 bases had no gene match. The CDR3 consists of 15 residues. This CDR3 is CASTESGRRYNEQFF. The DNA of the CDR3 is TGTGCCAGCACCGAGAGCGGGAGGAGATACAATGAGCAGTTCTTC.